The rows below give T cell receptor beta chains drawn from one sample of a study of CD4 T cells in relation to SARS-CoV-2 and coronaviruses. The antigens these receptors bind are not known. TCRdb's table, derived via immunoSEQ multiplex PCR, lists solely in-frame clones and lacks some. This sample has 25,000 or so clones, with just under 75% found just once. What was sequenced was CD4+ T cells from PBMCs, cultured in vitro. The source of these receptors is a human donor in good health. Each CDR3 is given with its conserved first and last residue. The D gene is left open where the match is weak. Size is omitted from some rows. Given values are once, few, many or a class for expanded clones.

j_gene,abundance,v_gene,d_gene,CDR3nt,CDR3aa
TRBJ2-7,NA,TRBV6-5,NA,TGTGCCAGCACACCCGCAGGCGCCTACGAGCAGTACTTC,CASTPAGAYEQYF
TRBJ2-1,once,TRBV7-2,TRBD1,TGTGCCAGCACCCGGGACAGGGGGCAATACAATGAGCAGTTCTTC,CASTRDRGQYNEQFF
TRBJ2-7,once,TRBV28,NA,TGTGCCAGCAGTTTCTCCTCCTACGAGCAGTACTTC,CASSFSSYEQYF
TRBJ2-1,NA,TRBV6-1,TRBD2,TGTGCCAGCAGTGAAGCGCTAGCGGGGGAGGTGAGCTCCTACAATGAGCAGTTCTTC,CASSEALAGEVSSYNEQFF
TRBJ1-2,NA,TRBV5-1,NA,TGCGCCAGCAGCCCGGTGGGAGGATCAGGCTACACCTTC,CASSPVGGSGYTF
TRBJ2-1,NA,TRBV2,TRBD2,TGTGCCAGCAGTCGAGCCGGGGGGAGCGGGGGCAATGAGCAGTTCTTC,CASSRAGGSGGNEQFF
TRBJ2-2,NA,TRBV7-2,TRBD2,TGTGCCAGCAGGGAAGGACTAGTCGACGCCGGGGAGCTGTTTTTT,CASREGLVDAGELFF
TRBJ2-7,NA,TRBV7-2,NA,TGTGCCAGCAGCCTCGTAGGGACCCCGCCCTACGAGCAGTACTTC,CASSLVGTPPYEQYF
TRBJ1-6,few,TRBV7-9,TRBD1,TGTGCCAGCAGCCGGGACAGGGTCGACTATAATTCACCCCTCCACTTT,CASSRDRVDYNSPLHF
TRBJ2-7,NA,TRBV19,TRBD2,TGTGCCAGTAGTATCTTAGAGCGGGAGATCCCCTACGAGCAGTACTTC,CASSILEREIPYEQYF
TRBJ2-1,NA,TRBV6-5,NA,TGTGCCAGCAGTTACGTGGGTGAGCAGTTCTTC,CASSYVGEQFF
TRBJ1-3,NA,TRBV3-1/TRBV3-2,NA,TGTGCCAGCAGCGAGCGGACCGGGCCTGGAAACACCATATATTTT,CASSERTGPGNTIYF
TRBJ1-1,NA,TRBV7-9,NA,TGTGCCAGCAGCAGAGTTTTAGTGGAAGCTTTCTTT,CASSRVLVEAFF
TRBJ1-2,once,TRBV6-5,TRBD1,TGTGCCAGCAGATCTCCGGGACAGTTCTATGGCTACACCTTC,CASRSPGQFYGYTF
TRBJ2-5,NA,TRBV5-1,TRBD2,TGCGCCAGCAGCAAAGGGACTAGCGGGGGCCAAGAGACCCAGTACTTC,CASSKGTSGGQETQYF
TRBJ1-1,NA,TRBV12-3/TRBV12-4,NA,TGTGCCAGCAGTTTGGGACAGAACACTGAAGCTTTCTTT,CASSLGQNTEAFF
TRBJ1-4,NA,TRBV4-3,NA,TGCGCCAGCAGCTCCCCGGAGGATTCTAATGAAAAACTGTTTTTT,CASSSPEDSNEKLFF
TRBJ2-5,NA,TRBV29-1,TRBD2,TGCAGCGCCCTACCCCGACTAGCGGGAGCGGAGACCCAGTACTTC,CSALPRLAGAETQYF
TRBJ2-1,NA,TRBV5-6,TRBD2,TGTGCCAGCAGCTTGGATCGGACTAGCGGGAGCAATGAGCAGTTCTTC,CASSLDRTSGSNEQFF
TRBJ2-5,NA,TRBV2,NA,TGTGCCAGCAGTGAAGGGGGGGTGGTGGAGACCCAGTACTTC,CASSEGGVVETQYF
TRBJ2-7,few,TRBV11-1,NA,TGTGCCAGCAGCATACAGGTGTTGAACTCCTACGAGCAGTACTTC,CASSIQVLNSYEQYF
TRBJ2-6,NA,TRBV6-5,NA,TGTGCCGGCCGGGCCCTCCACACTGGGGCCAACGTCCTGACTTTC,CAGRALHTGANVLTF
TRBJ2-2,NA,TRBV3-1/TRBV3-2,NA,TGTGCCAGCAGCCAGGACGGGCCCGGGGAGCTGTTTTTT,CASSQDGPGELFF
TRBJ2-3,once,TRBV5-1,NA,TGCGCCAGCAGCCCCCAGGGGGGCCGCACAGATACGCAGTATTTT,CASSPQGGRTDTQYF
TRBJ1-2,few,TRBV5-1,NA,TGCGCCAGCAGCTTCCTCAGCGTAGATTATGGCTACACCTTC,CASSFLSVDYGYTF
TRBJ2-7,NA,TRBV25-1,TRBD1,TGTGCCAGCAGTGGACTCTCGGACAGGGGGCGCCCCGTCTACGAGCAGTACTTC,CASSGLSDRGRPVYEQYF
TRBJ2-6,NA,TRBV30,NA,TGTGCCTGGAGTCGGGTATCAGGGGCCAACGTCCTGACTTTC,CAWSRVSGANVLTF
TRBJ1-2,NA,TRBV4-1,TRBD1,TGCGCCAGCAGCCAGGAGGGCAGGGGGCAGAATGGCTACACCTTC,CASSQEGRGQNGYTF
TRBJ1-1,once,TRBV5-1,NA,TGCGCCAGCAGCTTGGGGATGGACACTGAAGCTTTCTTT,CASSLGMDTEAFF
TRBJ2-7,NA,TRBV21-1,NA,TGTGCCAGCAGCAAAAGGATCCCGTTGGGGGCATTCCCCTACGAGCAGTACTTC,CASSKRIPLGAFPYEQYF
TRBJ1-1,NA,TRBV3-1/TRBV3-2,NA,TGTGCCAGCAGTTTCCTCAGGGCAGCCACTGAAGCTTTCTTT,CASSFLRAATEAFF
TRBJ1-5,NA,TRBV19,NA,TGTGCCAGTACCACTGGAAGGGGGGAACAGCCCCAGCATTTT,CASTTGRGEQPQHF
TRBJ2-3,NA,TRBV4-3,NA,TGCGCCAGCAGCCAAGGGCGGGGGCGATATACAGATACGCAGTATTTT,CASSQGRGRYTDTQYF